These 4 T cell receptor beta chains were sequenced from one sample in a study of Ad26.COV2.S vaccination and SARS-CoV-2 variants. Treatment indicated: 19 received Ad26.COV2.S at low or high dose, single or two shots; roughly 5 received placebo; per-sample allocation not given. Sampling was done on day 63 after the first vaccine or placebo injection. Using immunoSEQ multiplex PCR, the repertoire was profiled, and TCRdb retains in-frame clones only, with some absent. The table includes about 220,000 clones, 70% to 90% detected once. The source material was peripheral blood, sampled in a trial of Ad26.COV2.S vaccine versus placebo. The receptors originated from a person aged 18-65 years who received the Ad26.COV2.S COVID-19 vaccine or a placebo.

The chain employs TRBV5-1 and TRBJ2-7, with unresolved D. Germline V CDR1 and CDR2: SGHRS, YFSETQ. This CDR3 spans 12 amino acids. V lost 4 bases and J lost 5, with 10 bases in between. The CDR3 DNA follows: TGCGCCAGCAGCCTAGACCTGGACGAGCAGTACTTC. Translated: CASSLDLDEQYF.

The chain combines TRBV7-9 with TRBJ2-1, with 10 bases lining up with TRBD2. The germline gives CDR1 SEHNR, CDR2 FQNEAQ (reference sequence). The CDR3 covers 17 residues. The J segment lost 1 base and the V segment lost 2 bases, leaving 5 bases of the junction unmatched. CDR3 coding DNA: TGTGCCAGCAGCTTACCAGGACTAGCGGTATCCTACAATGAGCAGTTCTTC. Translation: CASSLPGLAVSYNEQFF.

This clone has a single count. J is TRBJ1-2 and V is TRBV15; 10 nucleotides match TRBD1. This CDR3 has 16 amino acids. The V gene end was trimmed by 5 bases and the J gene end by 3 bases; junction bases not matched to a gene: 9. The germline gives CDR1 LNHNV, CDR2 YYDKDF (reference sequence). The CDR3 DNA follows: TGTGCCACCAGCGGGCGTCCCGGGACAGGGGACTATGGCTACACCTTC. Its translation: CATSGRPGTGDYGYTF. Drawing the rest from reference TRBV15 and TRBJ1-2, the complete variable domain is DAMVIQNPRYQVTQFGKPVTLSCSQTLNHNVMYWYQQKSSQAPKLLFHYYDKDFNNEADTPDNFQSRRPNTSFCFLDIRSPGLGDTAMYLCATSGRPGTGDYGYTFGSGTRLTVV.

V and J are TRBV19 and TRBJ2-1, with D possibly being TRBD2 (5 bases). The CDR3 consists of 15 residues. The V and J ends lost 5 bases and 3 bases respectively, with 14 bases between them. Germline V lookup: CDR1 LNHDA, CDR2 SQIVND (reference sequence). The CDR3 region has the DNA TGTGCCAGTAGTGGACTGTGGGATGGCTACAATGAGCAGTTCTTC. This gives the protein CASSGLWDGYNEQFF.